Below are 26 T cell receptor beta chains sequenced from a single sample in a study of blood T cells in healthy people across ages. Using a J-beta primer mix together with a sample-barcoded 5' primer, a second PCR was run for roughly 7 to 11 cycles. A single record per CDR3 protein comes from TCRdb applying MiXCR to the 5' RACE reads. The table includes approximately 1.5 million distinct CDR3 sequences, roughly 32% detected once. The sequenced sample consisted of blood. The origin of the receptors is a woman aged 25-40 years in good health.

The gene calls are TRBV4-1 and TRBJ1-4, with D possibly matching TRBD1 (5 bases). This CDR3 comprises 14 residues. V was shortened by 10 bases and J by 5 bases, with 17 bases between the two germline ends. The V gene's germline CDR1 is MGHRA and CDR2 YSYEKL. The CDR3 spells CATKRGVRNEKLFF. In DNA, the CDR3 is TGCGCCACAAAGAGGGGAGTGCGGAATGAAAAACTGTTTTTT.

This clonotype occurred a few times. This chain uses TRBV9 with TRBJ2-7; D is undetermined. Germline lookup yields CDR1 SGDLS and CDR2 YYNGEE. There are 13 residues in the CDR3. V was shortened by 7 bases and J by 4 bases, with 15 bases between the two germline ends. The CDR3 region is CASAGTDEYEQYF. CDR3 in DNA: TGTGCCAGCGCTGGCACGGACGAATACGAGCAGTACTTC.

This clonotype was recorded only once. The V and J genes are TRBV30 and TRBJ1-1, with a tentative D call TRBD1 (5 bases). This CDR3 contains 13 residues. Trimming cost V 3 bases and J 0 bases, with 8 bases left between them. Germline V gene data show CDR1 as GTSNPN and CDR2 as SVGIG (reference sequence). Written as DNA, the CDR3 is TGTGCCTGGAGGGGGGGGTTGAACACTGAAGCTTTCTTT. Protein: CAWRGGLNTEAFF. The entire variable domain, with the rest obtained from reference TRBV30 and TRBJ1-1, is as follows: SQTIHQWPATLVQPVGSPLSLECTVEGTSNPNLYWYRQAAGRGLQLLFYSVGIGQISSEVPQNLSASRPQDRQFILSSKKLLLSDSGFYLCAWRGGLNTEAFFGQGTRLTVV.

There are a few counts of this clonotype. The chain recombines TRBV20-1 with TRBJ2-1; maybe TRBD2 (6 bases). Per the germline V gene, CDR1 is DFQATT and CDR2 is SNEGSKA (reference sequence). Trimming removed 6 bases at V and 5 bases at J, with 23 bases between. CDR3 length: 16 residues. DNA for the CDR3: TGCAGTGCGGGAAGGAGAGACGGGAGAATTGACAATGAGCAGTTCTTC. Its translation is CSAGRRDGRIDNEQFF.

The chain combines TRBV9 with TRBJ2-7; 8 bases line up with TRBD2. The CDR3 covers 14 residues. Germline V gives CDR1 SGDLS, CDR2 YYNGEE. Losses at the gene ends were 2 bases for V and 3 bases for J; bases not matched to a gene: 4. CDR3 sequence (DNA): TGTGCCAGCAGCGTTGCGGGGGGAGACTACGAGCAGTACTTC. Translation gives CASSVAGGDYEQYF.

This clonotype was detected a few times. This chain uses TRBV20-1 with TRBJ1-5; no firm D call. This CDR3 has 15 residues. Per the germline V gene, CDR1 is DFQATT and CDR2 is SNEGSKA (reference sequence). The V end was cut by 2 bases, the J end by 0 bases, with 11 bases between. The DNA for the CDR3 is TGCAGTGCTAGAAAGCTGGGGAATAGCAATCAGCCCCAGCATTTT. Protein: CSARKLGNSNQPQHF.

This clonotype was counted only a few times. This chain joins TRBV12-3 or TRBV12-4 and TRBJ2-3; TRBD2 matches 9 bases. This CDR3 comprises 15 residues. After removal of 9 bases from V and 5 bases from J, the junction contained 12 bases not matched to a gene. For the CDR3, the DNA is TGTGCCAGTAGTCTAGCGGGGAAAGGGGGAGATACGCAGTATTTT. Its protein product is CASSLAGKGGDTQYF.

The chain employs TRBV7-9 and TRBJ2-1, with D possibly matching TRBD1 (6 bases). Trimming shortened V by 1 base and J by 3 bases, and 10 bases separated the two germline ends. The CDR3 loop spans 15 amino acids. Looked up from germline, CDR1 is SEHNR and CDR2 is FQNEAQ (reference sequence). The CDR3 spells CASSLDRANYNEQFF. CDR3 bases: TGTGCCAGCAGCTTAGACAGGGCTAACTACAATGAGCAGTTCTTC.

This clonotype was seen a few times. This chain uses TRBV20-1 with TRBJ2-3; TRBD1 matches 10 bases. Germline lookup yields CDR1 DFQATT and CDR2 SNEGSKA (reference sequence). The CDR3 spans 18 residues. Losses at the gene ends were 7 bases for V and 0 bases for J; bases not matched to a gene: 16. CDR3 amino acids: CSGRSGQGVQSSTDTQYF. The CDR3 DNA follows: TGCAGTGGGAGGTCCGGACAGGGGGTTCAATCTAGCACAGATACGCAGTATTTT.

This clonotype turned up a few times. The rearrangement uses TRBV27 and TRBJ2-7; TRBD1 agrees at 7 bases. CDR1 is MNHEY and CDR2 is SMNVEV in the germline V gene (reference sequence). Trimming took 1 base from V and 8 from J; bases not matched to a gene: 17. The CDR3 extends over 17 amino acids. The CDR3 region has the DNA TGTGCCAGCAGTTTATTGTCCCCGACAGGGCCCTATAACCAGCAGTACTTC. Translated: CASSLLSPTGPYNQQYF.

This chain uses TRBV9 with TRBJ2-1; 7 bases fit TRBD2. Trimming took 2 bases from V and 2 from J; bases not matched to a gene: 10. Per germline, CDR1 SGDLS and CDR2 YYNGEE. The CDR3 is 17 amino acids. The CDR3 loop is CASSVRGDLAAYNEQFF. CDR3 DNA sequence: TGTGCCAGCAGCGTGCGGGGTGATCTAGCGGCCTACAATGAGCAGTTCTTC.

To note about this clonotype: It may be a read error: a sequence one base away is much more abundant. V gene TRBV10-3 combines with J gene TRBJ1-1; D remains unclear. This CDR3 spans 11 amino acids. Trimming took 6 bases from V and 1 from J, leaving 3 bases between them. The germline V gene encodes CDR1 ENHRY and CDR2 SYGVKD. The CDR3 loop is CAIRENTEAFF. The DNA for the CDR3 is TGTGCCATCAGAGAGAACACTGAAGCTTTCTTT.

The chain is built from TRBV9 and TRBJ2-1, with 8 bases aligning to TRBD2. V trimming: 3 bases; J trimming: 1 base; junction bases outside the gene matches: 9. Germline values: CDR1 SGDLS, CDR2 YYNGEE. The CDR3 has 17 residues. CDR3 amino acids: CASSGDSGMGSYNEQFF. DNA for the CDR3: TGTGCCAGCAGCGGGGATAGCGGGATGGGTTCCTACAATGAGCAGTTCTTC.

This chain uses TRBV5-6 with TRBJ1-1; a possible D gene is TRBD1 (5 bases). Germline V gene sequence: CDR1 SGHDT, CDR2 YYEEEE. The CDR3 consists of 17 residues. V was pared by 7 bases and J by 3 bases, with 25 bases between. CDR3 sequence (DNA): TGTGCCAGCGAGGGGTGGCGACAGCCCGAACTTGACACTGAAGCTTTCTTT. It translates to CASEGWRQPELDTEAFF. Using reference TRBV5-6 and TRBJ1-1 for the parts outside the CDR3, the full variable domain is DAGVTQSPTHLIKTRGQQVTLRCSPKSGHDTVSWYQQALGQGPQFIFQYYEEEERQRGNFPDRFSGHQFPNYSSELNVNALLLGDSALYLCASEGWRQPELDTEAFFGQGTRLTVV.

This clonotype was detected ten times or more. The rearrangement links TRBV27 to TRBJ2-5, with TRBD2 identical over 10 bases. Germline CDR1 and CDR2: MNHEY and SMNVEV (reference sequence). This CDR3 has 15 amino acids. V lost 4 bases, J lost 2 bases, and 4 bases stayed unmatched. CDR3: CASSSLSGRQETQYF. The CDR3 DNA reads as TGTGCCAGCAGTTCCCTTAGCGGGAGGCAAGAGACCCAGTACTTC.

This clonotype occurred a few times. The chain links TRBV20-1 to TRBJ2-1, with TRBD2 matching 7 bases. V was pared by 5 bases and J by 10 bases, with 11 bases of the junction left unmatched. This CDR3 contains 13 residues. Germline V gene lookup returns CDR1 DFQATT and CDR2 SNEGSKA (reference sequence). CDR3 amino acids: CSAWDSMGGEQFF. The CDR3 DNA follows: TGCAGTGCTTGGGACTCCATGGGGGGGGAGCAGTTCTTC.

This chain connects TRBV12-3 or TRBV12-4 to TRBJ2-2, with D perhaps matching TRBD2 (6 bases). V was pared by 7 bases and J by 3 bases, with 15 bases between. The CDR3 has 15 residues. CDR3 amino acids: CASTTLGRDTGELFF. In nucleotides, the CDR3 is TGTGCCAGCACTACCCTCGGGAGAGACACCGGGGAGCTGTTTTTT.

CDR3 protein: CASSPGREGLDTQYF. DNA for the CDR3: TGTGCCAGCAGCCCGGGGCGGGAGGGTCTAGATACGCAGTATTTT. The chain links TRBV7-3 to TRBJ2-3; 9 nucleotides match TRBD2. CDR3 length: 15 residues. Germline CDR1 is SGHTA and CDR2 is FQGTGA. The J segment lost 5 bases and the V segment lost 5 bases, leaving 8 bases of the junction unmatched. The variable domain in full, completed from reference TRBV7-3 and TRBJ2-3, reads GAGVSQTPSNKVTEKGKYVELRCDPISGHTALYWYRQSLGQGPEFLIYFQGTGAADDSGLPNDRFFAVRPEGSVSTLKIQRTERGDSAVYLCASSPGREGLDTQYFGPGTRLTVL.

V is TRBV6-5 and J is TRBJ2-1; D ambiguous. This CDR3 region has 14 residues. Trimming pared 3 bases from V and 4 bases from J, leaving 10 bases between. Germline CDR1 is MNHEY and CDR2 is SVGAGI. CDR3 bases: TGTGCCAGCAGTTATCAAGACCCGTACAATGAGCAGTTCTTC. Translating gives CASSYQDPYNEQFF.

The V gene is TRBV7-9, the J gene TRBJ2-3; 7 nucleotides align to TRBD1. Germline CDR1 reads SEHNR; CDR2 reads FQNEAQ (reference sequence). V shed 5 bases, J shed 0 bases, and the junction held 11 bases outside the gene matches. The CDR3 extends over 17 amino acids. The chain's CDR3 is CASSHLLDRLSTDTQYF. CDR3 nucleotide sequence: TGTGCCAGCAGCCACCTCTTGGACAGGTTAAGCACAGATACGCAGTATTTT.

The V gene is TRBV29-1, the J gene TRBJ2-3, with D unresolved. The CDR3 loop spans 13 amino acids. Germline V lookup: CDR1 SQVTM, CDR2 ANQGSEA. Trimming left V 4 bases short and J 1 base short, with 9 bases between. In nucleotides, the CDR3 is TGCAGCGTTGTGGGGTCTGGCACAGATACGCAGTATTTT. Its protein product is CSVVGSGTDTQYF.

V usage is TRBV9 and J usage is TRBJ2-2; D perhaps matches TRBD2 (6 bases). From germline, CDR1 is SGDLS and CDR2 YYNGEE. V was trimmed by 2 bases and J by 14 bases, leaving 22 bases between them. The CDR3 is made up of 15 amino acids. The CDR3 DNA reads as TGTGCCAGCAGCGTCGCTACTAGGGGTGGGACTCGCCTGTTTTTT. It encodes CASSVATRGGTRLFF.

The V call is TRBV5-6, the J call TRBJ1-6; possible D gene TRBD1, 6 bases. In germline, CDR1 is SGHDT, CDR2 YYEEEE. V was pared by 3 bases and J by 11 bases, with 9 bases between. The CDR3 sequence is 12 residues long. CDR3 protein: CASSSGGPPLHF. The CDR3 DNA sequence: TGTGCCAGCAGCTCTGGGGGGCCACCCCTCCACTTT.

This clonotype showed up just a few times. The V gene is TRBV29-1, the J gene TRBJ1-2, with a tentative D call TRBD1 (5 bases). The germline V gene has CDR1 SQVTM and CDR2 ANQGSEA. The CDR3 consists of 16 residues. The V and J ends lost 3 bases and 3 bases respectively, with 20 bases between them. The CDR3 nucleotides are TGCAGCGTTGACCAGGGAGCTCCAGGTGGGGACTATGGCTACACCTTC. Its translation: CSVDQGAPGGDYGYTF.

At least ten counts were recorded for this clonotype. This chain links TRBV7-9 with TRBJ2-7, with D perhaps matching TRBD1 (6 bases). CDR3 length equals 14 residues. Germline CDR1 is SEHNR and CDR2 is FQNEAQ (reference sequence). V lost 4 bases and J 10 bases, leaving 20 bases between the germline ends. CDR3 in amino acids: CASSSPNQQGIQYF. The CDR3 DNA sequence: TGTGCCAGCAGCTCGCCGAACCAACAGGGAATACAGTACTTC.

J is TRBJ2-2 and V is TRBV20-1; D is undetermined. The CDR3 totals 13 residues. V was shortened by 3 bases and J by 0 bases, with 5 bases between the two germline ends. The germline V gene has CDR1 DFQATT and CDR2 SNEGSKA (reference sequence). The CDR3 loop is CSARAANTGELFF. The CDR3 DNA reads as TGCAGTGCTAGGGCGGCGAACACCGGGGAGCTGTTTTTT.